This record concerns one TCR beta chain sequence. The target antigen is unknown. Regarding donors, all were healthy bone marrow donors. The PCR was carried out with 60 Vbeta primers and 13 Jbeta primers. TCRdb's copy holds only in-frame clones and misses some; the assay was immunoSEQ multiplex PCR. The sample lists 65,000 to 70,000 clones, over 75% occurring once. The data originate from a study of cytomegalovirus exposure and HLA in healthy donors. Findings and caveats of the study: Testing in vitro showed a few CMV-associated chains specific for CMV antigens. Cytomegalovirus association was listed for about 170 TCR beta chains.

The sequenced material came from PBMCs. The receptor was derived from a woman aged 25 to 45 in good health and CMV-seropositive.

CDR3 in amino acids: CASSPQRYLGDYTDTQYF. DNA of the CDR3: TGTGCCAGCAGCCCACAGCGGTATTTAGGGGACTACACAGATACGCAGTATTTT. This chain links TRBV7-8 with TRBJ2-3; 7 nucleotides match TRBD2. V lost 5 bases to trimming and J lost 2 bases; unmatched junction nucleotides: 16. Germline values: CDR1 SGHVS, CDR2 FQNEAQ. The CDR3 covers 18 residues.